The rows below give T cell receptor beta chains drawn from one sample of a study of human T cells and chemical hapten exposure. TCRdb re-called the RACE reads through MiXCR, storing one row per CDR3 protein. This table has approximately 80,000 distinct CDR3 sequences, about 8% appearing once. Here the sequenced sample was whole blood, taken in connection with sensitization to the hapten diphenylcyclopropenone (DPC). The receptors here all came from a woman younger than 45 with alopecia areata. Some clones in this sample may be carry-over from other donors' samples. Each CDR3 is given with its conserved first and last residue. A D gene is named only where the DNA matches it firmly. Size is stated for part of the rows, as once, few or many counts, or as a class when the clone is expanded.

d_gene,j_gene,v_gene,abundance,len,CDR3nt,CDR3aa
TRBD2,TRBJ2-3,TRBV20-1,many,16,TGCAGTGCGGTCAGTAGCGGGGGGACCCACCGGGATACGCAGTATTTT,CSAVSSGGTHRDTQYF
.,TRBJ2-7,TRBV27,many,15,TGTGCCAGCAGTCCGGACGCGATACTCTCCTACGAGCAGTACTTC,CASSPDAILSYEQYF
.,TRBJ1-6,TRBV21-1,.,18,TGTGCCAGCAGCAAAGCGGTTAGCCAGCCCGTCCTAAATTCACCCCTCCACTTT,CASSKAVSQPVLNSPLHF
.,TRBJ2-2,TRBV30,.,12,TGTGCCTGGAGTGTACCGGGGGGGGAGCTGTTTTTT,CAWSVPGGELFF
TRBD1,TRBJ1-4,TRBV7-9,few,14,TGTGCCAGCAGCGCGGGACAGTTTAATGAAAAACTGTTTTTT,CASSAGQFNEKLFF
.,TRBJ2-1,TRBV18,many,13,TGTGCCAGCTCACCGGGTAGGCTTAATGAGCAGTTCTTC,CASSPGRLNEQFF
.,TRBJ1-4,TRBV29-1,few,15,TGCAGCGTTATAGGGACACCAGTGGATACTGAAAAACTGTTTTTT,CSVIGTPVDTEKLFF
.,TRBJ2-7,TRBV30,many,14,TGTGCCTGGAGGTCGATAGGGGACGCCTACGAGCAGTACTTC,CAWRSIGDAYEQYF
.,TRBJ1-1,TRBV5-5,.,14,TGTGCCAGCACCCTGACCTTCACGAACACTGAAGCTTTCTTT,CASTLTFTNTEAFF
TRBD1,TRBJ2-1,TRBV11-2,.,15,TGTGCCAGCAGCTTTACAGGGGGGTCCTACAATGAGCAGTTCTTC,CASSFTGGSYNEQFF
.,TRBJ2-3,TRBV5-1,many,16,TGCGCCAGCAGCTTGGGGGCTAGTTCCGACACAGATACGCAGTATTTT,CASSLGASSDTDTQYF
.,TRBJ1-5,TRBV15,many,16,TGTGCCACCAGCAGAGGAGGGACAAACAGCAATCAGCCCCAGCATTTT,CATSRGGTNSNQPQHF
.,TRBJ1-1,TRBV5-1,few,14,TGCGCCAGCAGCCCGGAGGCAGGGTACACTGAAGCTTTCTTT,CASSPEAGYTEAFF
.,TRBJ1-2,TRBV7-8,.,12,TGTGCCAGCAGCGCACAGGACTATGGCTACACCTTC,CASSAQDYGYTF
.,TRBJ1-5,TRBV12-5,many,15,TGTGCTAGTGGTTTGGGGGGGACGGTCAATCAGCCCCAGCATTTT,CASGLGGTVNQPQHF
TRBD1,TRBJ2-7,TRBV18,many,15,TGTGCCAGCTCACCGGACAGGGGAGCCTCCTACGAGCAGTACTTC,CASSPDRGASYEQYF
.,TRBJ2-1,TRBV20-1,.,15,TGCAGTGTCCTCGACGGTTCTAGCTCCTACAATGAGCAGTTCTTC,CSVLDGSSSYNEQFF
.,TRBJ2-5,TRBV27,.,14,TGTGCCAGCAGTTCCATGGGAGTACAAGAGACCCAGTACTTC,CASSSMGVQETQYF
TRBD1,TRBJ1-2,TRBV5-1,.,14,TGCGCCAGCAGCTTGACAGGGGACGACTATGGCTACACCTTC,CASSLTGDDYGYTF
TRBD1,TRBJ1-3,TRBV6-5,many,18,TGTGCCAGCAGTTACTCGGCAGCTCAGGGGGCTTCTGGAAACACCATATATTTT,CASSYSAAQGASGNTIYF
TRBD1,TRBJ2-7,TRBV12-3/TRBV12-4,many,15,TGTGCCAGCAGTTTAGGCCGGGACAGGGGTGCCGAGCAGTACTTC,CASSLGRDRGAEQYF
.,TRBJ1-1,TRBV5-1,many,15,TGCGCCAGCAGCTTTCGAACGGGACGTGGGACTGAAGCTTTCTTT,CASSFRTGRGTEAFF
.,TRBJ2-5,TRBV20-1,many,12,TGCAGTGCTAGAGGGGTAGAAGAGACCCAGTACTTC,CSARGVEETQYF
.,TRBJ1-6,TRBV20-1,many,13,TGCAGTGCTAGCTCCCAGGGGAATTCACCCCTCCACTTT,CSASSQGNSPLHF
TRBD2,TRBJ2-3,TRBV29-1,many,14,TGCAGCGTTCTAGCGGGGGGCCGGGGTGATACGCAGTATTTT,CSVLAGGRGDTQYF
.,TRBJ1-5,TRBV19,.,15,TGTGCCAGTAGTATAGTCCGGGTCGCCAATCAGCCCCAGCATTTT,CASSIVRVANQPQHF